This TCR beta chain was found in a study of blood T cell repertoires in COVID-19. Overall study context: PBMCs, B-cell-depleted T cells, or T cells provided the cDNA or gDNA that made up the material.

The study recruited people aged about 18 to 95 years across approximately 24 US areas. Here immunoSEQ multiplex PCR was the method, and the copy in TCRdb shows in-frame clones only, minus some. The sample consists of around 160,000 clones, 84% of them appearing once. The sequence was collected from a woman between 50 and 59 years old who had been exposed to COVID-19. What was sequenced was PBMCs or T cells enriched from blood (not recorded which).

The CDR3 loop is CASRESTGSNQPQHF. CDR3 coding DNA: TGTGCCAGTAGGGAGTCGACCGGGAGCAATCAGCCCCAGCATTTT. The chain is built from TRBV19 and TRBJ1-5; D gene unclear. V shed 6 bases and J shed 1 base, with 13 bases lying between them. This CDR3 comprises 15 residues. Germline CDR1 is LNHDA and CDR2 is SQIVND (reference sequence).